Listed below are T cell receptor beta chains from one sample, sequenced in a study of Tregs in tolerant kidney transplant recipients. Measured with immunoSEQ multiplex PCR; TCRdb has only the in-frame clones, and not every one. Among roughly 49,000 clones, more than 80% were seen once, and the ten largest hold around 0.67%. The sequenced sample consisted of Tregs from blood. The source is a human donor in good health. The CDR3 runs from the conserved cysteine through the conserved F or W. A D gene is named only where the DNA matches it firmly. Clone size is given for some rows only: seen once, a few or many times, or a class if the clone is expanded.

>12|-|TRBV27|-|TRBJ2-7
TGTGCCAGCTCACAGCAGGGGTACGAGCAGTACTTC
CASSQQGYEQYF
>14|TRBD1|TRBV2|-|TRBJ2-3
TGTGCCAGCAGTAGAGGGGGCGGCACAGATACGCAGTATTTT
CASSRGGGTDTQYF
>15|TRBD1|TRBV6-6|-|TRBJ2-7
TGTGCCAGCAGTTACTCACGGGACAGGGGGAGCGAGCAGTACTTC
CASSYSRDRGSEQYF
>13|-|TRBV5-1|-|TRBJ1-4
TGCGCCAGCAGCCGGACAGAGAATGAAAAACTGTTTTTT
CASSRTENEKLFF
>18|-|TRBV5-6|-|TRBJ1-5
TGTGCCAGCAGCTTTTCCCCGACAAGGCAATATAGCAATCAGCCCCAGCATTTT
CASSFSPTRQYSNQPQHF
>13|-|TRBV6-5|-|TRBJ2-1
TGTGCCAGCAGTTACTCGCCAGGGCCCAAGCAGTTCTTC
CASSYSPGPKQFF
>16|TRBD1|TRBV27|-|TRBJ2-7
TGTGCCAGCAGTTTGGCTTTCCCGGGACAGGGCTACGAGCAGTACTTC
CASSLAFPGQGYEQYF
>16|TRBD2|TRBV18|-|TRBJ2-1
TGTGCCAGCTCAAAACTAGCGGGAGGGTTTAACAATGAGCAGTTCTTC
CASSKLAGGFNNEQFF
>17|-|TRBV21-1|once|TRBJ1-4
TGTGCCAGCAGCAATTCGTGGGCCGGGACAGGGAGCGAAAAACTGTTTTTT
CASSNSWAGTGSEKLFF
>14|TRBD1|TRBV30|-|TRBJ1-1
TGTGCCTGGAGCTCGGACAGGGCCACGACTGAAGCTTTCTTT
CAWSSDRATTEAFF